This note documents a single TCR beta chain sequence. Its target is not known. The data were produced by immunoSEQ multiplex PCR, yet TCRdb's version contains in-frame clones alone and is incomplete. The table has 2.3 million or so clones, just over 90% seen once. The sample originates from a study of shared clonotypes between healthy human individuals. Study-wide findings and caveats: Sampling included only blood; tissue repertoires likely differ. Depth was large, yet rarefaction showed that sorted-subset sequencing was incomplete.

This sequence was found in a man between 18 and 35 years old in good health. Some clones in this sample may be carry-over from other donors' samples. The material sequenced was naive CD4+ T cells from PBMCs. Subset: CD45RA+ positively selected.

CDR3 in amino acids: CASSKAGHSSGANVLTF. The CDR3 nucleotides are TGTGCCAGTAGTAAGGCGGGACACTCTTCTGGGGCCAACGTCCTGACTTTC. The gene calls are TRBV19 and TRBJ2-6, with D perhaps being TRBD1 or TRBD2 (6 bases each). V gave up 4 bases and J gave up 1 base, with 14 bases separating them. This CDR3 has 17 amino acids. From germline, CDR1 is LNHDA and CDR2 SQIVND (reference sequence).